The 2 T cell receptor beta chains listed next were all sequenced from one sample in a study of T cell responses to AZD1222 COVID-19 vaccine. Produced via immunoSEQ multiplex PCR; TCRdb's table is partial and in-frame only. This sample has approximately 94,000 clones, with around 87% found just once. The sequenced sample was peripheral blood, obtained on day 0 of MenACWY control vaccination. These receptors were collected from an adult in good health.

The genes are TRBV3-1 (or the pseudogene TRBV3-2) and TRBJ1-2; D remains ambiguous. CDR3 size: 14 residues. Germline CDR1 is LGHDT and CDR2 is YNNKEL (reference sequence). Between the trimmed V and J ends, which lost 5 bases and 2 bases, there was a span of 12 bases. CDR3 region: CASSENSLNYGYTF. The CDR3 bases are TGTGCCAGCAGCGAGAACAGTTTGAACTATGGCTACACCTTC.

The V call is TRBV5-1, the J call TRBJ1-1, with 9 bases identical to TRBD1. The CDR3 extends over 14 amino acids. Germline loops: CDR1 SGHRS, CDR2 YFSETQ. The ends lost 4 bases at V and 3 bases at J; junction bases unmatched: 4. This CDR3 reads CASSKGQGDTEAFF. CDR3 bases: TGCGCCAGCAGCAAGGGACAGGGAGACACTGAAGCTTTCTTT.